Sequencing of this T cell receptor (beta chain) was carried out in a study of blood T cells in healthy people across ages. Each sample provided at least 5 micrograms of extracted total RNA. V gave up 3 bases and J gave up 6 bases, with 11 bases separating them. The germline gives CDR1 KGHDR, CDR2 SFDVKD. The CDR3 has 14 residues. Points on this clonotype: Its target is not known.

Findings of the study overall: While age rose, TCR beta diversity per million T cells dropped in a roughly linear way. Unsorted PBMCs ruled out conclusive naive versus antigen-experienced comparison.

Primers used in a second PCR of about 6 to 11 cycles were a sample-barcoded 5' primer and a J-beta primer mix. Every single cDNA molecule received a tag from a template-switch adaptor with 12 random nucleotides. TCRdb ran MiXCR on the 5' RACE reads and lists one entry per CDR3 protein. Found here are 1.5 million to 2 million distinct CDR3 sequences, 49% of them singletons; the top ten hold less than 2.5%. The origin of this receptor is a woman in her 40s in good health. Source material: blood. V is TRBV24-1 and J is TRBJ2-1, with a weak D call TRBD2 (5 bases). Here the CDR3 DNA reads TGTGCCACCAGTGATCGTCTAGAGGGCAATGAGCAGTTCTTC. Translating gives CATSDRLEGNEQFF.